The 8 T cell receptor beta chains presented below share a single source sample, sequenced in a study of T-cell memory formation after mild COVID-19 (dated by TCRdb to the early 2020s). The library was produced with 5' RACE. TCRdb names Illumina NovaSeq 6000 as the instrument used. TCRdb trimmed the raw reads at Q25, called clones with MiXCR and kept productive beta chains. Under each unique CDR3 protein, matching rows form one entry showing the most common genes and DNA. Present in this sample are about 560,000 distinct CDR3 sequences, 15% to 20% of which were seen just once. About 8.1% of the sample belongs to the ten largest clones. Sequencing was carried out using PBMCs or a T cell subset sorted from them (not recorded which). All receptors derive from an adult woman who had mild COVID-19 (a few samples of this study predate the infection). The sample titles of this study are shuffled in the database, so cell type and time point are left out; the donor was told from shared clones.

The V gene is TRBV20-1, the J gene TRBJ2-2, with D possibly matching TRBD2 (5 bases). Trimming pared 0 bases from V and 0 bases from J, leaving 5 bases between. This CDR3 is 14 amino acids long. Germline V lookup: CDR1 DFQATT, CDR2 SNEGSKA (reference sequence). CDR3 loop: CSARELANTGELFF. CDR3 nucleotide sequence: TGCAGTGCTAGAGAACTAGCGAACACCGGGGAGCTGTTTTTT.

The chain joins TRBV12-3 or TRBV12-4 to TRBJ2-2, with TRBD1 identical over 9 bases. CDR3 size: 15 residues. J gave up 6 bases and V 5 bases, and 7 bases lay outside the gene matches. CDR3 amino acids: CASSEDRGAAGELFF. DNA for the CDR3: TGTGCCAGCAGTGAAGACAGGGGGGCGGCCGGGGAGCTGTTTTTT.

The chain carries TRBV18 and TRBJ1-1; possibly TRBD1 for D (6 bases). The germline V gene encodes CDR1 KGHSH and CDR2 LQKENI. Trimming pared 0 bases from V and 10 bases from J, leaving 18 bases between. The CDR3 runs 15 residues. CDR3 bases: TGTGCCAGCTCACCACCGAATGAAGTCGGGGGCCGAGCTTTCTTT. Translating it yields CASSPPNEVGGRAFF.

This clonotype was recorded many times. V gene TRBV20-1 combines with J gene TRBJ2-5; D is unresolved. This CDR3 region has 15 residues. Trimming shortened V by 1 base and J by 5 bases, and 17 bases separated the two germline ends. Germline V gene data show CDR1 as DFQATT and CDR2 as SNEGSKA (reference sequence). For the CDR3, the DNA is TGCAGTGCTAGAGCCCTGACGGGCCAGTGGGAGACCCAGTACTTC. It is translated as CSARALTGQWETQYF.

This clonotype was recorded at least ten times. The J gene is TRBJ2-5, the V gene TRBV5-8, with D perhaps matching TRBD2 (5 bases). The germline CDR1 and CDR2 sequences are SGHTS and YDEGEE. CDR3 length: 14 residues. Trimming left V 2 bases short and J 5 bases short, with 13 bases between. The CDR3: CASSFGLLSETQYF. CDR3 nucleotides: TGTGCCAGCAGCTTTGGACTCCTGTCGGAGACCCAGTACTTC.

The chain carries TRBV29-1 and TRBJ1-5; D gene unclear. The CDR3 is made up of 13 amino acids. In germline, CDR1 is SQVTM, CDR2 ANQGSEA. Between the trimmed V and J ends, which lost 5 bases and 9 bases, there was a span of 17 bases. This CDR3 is CSVRTAHQGPQHF. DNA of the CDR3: TGCAGCGTTCGGACGGCTCATCAAGGGCCCCAGCATTTT.

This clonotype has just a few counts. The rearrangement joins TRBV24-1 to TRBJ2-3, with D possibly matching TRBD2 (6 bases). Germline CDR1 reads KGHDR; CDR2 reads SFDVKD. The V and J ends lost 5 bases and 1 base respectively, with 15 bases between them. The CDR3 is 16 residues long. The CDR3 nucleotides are TGTGCCACCAGTGGGAGAGGGACGGGAGGCACAGATACGCAGTATTTT. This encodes CATSGRGTGGTDTQYF.

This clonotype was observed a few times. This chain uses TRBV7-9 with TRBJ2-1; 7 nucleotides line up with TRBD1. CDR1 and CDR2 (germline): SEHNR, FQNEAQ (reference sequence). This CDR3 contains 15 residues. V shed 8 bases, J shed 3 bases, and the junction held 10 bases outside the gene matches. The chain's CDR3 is CASVRTGALYNEQFF. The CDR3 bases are TGTGCCAGCGTAAGAACAGGGGCCCTCTACAATGAGCAGTTCTTC.